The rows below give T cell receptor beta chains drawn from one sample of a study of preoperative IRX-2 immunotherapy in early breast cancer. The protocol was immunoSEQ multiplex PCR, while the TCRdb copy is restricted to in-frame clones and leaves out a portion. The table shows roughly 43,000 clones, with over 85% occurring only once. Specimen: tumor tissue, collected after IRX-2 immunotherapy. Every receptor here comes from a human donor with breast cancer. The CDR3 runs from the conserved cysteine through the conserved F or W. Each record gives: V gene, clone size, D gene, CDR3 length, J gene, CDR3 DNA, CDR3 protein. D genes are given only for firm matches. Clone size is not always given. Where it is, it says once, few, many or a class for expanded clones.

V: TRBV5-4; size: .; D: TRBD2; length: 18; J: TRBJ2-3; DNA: TGTGCCAGCAGCTTGGCAGTGACTAGCGGGGGGGTGGCAGATACGCAGTATTTT; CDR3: CASSLAVTSGGVADTQYF
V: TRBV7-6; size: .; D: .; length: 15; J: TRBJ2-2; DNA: TGTGCCAGCAGCTTTGGGCGTTCCGTTACCGGGGAGCTGTTTTTT; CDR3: CASSFGRSVTGELFF
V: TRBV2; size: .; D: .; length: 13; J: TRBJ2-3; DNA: TGTGCCAGCAGTAGTGCAGGCACAGATACGCAGTATTTT; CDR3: CASSSAGTDTQYF
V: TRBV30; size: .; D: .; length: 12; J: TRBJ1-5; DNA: TGTGCCTGGAGTGTGTATAATCAGCCCCAGCATTTT; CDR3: CAWSVYNQPQHF
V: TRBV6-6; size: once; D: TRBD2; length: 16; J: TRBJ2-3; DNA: TGTGCCAGCAGTTACTGGGCTAGCGGGGATTCGGCTGGGCAGTATTTT; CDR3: CASSYWASGDSAGQYF
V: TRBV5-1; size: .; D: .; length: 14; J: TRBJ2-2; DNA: TGCGCCAGCAGCTGGACAGCCAACACCGGGGAGCTGTTTTTT; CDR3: CASSWTANTGELFF
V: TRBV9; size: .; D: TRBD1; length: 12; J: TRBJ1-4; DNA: TGTGCCAGCAGCGAGACAGGGTTGAAACTGTTTTTT; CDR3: CASSETGLKLFF
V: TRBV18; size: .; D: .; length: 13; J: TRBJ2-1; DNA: TGTGCCAGCTCACCACCGAACGGTAATGAGCAGTTCTTC; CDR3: CASSPPNGNEQFF
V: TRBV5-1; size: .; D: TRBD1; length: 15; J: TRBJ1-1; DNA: TGCGCCAGCAGTCAGGGGGGGGGCCCGAACACTGAAGCTTTCTTT; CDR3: CASSQGGGPNTEAFF
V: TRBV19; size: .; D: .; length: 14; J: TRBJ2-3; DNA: TGTGCCAGTAATTGGCGGGAAAGCACAGATACGCAGTATTTT; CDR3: CASNWRESTDTQYF
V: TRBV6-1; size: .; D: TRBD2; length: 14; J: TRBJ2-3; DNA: TGTGCCAGCAGGGCTAGCGGAAACACAGATACGCAGTATTTT; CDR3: CASRASGNTDTQYF
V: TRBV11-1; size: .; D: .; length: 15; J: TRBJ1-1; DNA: TGTGCCAGCAGCGCAAAGGGTCAAATGAACACTGAAGCTTTCTTT; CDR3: CASSAKGQMNTEAFF
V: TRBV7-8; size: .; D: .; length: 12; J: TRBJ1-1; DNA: TGTGCCAGCAGCCGGACAGAAACTGAAGCTTTCTTT; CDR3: CASSRTETEAFF
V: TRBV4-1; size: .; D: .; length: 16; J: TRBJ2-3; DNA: TGCGCCAGCAGCCAAGGGTCCAGGTTGTCGGCAGATACGCAGTATTTT; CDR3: CASSQGSRLSADTQYF
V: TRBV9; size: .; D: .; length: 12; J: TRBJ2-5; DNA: TGTGCCAGCAGCGCGTTGGAAGAGACCCAGTACTTC; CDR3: CASSALEETQYF
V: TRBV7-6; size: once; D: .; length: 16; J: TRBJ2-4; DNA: TGTGCCAGCAGCACACCTCCCGGCGGGTCCAAAAACATTCAGTACTTC; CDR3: CASSTPPGGSKNIQYF
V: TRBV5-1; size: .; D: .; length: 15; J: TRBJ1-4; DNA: TGCGCCAGCAGCCCCCGCGGGGCAACTAATGAAAAACTGTTTTTT; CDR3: CASSPRGATNEKLFF
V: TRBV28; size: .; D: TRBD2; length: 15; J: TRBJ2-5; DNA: TGTGCCAGCAGTTTAAGGCGGGGGGGAAGGGAGACCCAGTACTTC; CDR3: CASSLRRGGRETQYF
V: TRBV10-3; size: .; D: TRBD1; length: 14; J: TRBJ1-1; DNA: TGTGCCATCAGTTACGACAGGGGAACTACTGAAGCTTTCTTT; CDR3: CAISYDRGTTEAFF
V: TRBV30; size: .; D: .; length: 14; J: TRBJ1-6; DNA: TGTGCCTGGACCCCTGGGAGACCTCATTCACCCCTCCACTTT; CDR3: CAWTPGRPHSPLHF
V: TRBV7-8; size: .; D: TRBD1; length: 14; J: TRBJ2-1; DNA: TGTGCCAGCAGCTCCGGGACAGGGGTCTATGAGCAGTTCTTC; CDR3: CASSSGTGVYEQFF
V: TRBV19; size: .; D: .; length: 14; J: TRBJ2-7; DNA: TGTGCCAGTAGTATGAGGGCTAGCTCCTACGAGCAGTACTTC; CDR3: CASSMRASSYEQYF
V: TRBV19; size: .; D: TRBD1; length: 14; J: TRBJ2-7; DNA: TGTGCCAGTAGCCCTGGGACAGGCGGACTGCGGCAGTACTTC; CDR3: CASSPGTGGLRQYF
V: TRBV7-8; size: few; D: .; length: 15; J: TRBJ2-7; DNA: TGTGCCAGCAGCTTAGCGCGGACCGCCCGCGGCGAGCAGTACTTC; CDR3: CASSLARTARGEQYF
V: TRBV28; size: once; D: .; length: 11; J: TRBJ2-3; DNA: TGTGCCAGCTTTTACACAGATACGCAGTATTTT; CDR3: CASFYTDTQYF
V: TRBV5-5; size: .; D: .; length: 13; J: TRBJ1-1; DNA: TGTGCCAGCAGCACCCCCGGGGGCACTGAAGCTTTCTTT; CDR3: CASSTPGGTEAFF
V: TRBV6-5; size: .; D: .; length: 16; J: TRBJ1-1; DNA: TGTGCCAGCAGTTACGGGGGAAGGGGGTATTTGACTGAAGCTTTCTTT; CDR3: CASSYGGRGYLTEAFF
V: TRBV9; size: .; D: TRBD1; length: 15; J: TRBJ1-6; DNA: TGTGCCAGCAGCGACTCGGGACAGGGGAATTCACCCCTCCACTTT; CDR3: CASSDSGQGNSPLHF
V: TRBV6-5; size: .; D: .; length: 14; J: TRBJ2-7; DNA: TGTGCCAGCAGTTACGGGCCGGAAGCCTACGAGCAGTACTTC; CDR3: CASSYGPEAYEQYF
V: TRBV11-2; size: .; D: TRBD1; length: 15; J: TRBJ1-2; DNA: TGTGCCAGCAGCCCGGACGGCAGGGGGGACTATGGCTACACCTTC; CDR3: CASSPDGRGDYGYTF
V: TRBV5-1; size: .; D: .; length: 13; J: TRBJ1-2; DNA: TGCGCCAGCAGCTTGGTCTCCTGGAGAGGCTACACCTTC; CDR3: CASSLVSWRGYTF
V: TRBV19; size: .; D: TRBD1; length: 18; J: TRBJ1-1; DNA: TGTGCCAGTAGTATAAACCCCCGGACAGGCGTCCTGAACACTGAAGCTTTCTTT; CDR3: CASSINPRTGVLNTEAFF
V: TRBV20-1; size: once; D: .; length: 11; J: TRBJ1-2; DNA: TGCAGTGCTAGATACTTATCTGGCTACACCTTC; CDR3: CSARYLSGYTF
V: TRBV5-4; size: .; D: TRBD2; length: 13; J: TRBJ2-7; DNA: TGTGCCAGCAGCTTAGCGGGGCCCTACGAGCAGTACTTC; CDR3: CASSLAGPYEQYF
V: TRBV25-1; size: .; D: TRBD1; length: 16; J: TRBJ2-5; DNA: TGTGCCAGCAGTGGTTTCGTGACAGGGGAATTGGAGACCCAGTACTTC; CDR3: CASSGFVTGELETQYF
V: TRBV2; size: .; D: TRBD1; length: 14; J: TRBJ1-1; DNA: TGTGCCAGCGTACGAGACAGGGAGAACACTGAAGCTTTCTTT; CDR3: CASVRDRENTEAFF
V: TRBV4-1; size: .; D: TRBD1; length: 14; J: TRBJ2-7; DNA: TGCGCCAGCAGCCAAGGGACAGGGGACTACGAGCAGTACTTC; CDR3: CASSQGTGDYEQYF
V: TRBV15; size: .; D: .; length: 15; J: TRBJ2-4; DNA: TGTGCCACCAGCAGAGATGAACTAGATAAAAACATTCAGTACTTC; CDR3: CATSRDELDKNIQYF
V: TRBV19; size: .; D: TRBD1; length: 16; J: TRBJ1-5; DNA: TGTGCCAGTAGACCGGGACAGGGTTCTAGCAATCAGCCCCAGCATTTT; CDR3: CASRPGQGSSNQPQHF
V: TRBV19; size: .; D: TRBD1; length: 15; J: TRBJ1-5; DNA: TGTGCCAGTAGTATAGGACAGGGGGTTAATCAGCCCCAGCATTTT; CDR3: CASSIGQGVNQPQHF